These 14 T cell receptor beta chains came from one sample sequenced in a study of PD-1 blockade in classical Hodgkin lymphoma. Exposure to brentuximab vedotin varied, and each patient had relapsed following autologous stem cell transplantation. The table came from immunoSEQ multiplex PCR; TCRdb's copy has only in-frame clones and leaves some out. The sample shows approximately 13,000 clones, roughly 80% of them seen only once. The input for sequencing was peripheral blood mononuclear cells (PBMCs), taken at baseline. These receptors originate from a human donor with classical Hodgkin lymphoma.

The chain employs TRBV5-1 and TRBJ2-3, with 9 bases lining up with TRBD1. Germline CDR1 SGHRS, CDR2 YFSETQ. Trimming removed 7 bases from V and 3 bases from J; junction bases left unmatched: 12. CDR3 size: 16 residues. CDR3 residues: CASGSGTGRGTDTQYF. CDR3 bases: TGCGCCAGCGGATCCGGGACAGGGAGGGGGACAGATACGCAGTATTTT. Together with reference TRBV5-1 and TRBJ2-3, the CDR3 gives the full variable domain: KAGVTQTPRYLIKTRGQQVTLSCSPISGHRSVSWYQQTPGQGLQFLFEYFSETQRNKGNFPGRFSGRQFSNSRSEMNVSTLELGDSALYLCASGSGTGRGTDTQYFGPGTRLTVL.

The chain links TRBV28 to TRBJ1-1; TRBD1 matches at 9 bases. CDR3 length: 11 residues. CDR1 and CDR2 (germline): MDHEN, SYDVKM. With 5 bases clipped from V and 10 bases from J, the junction kept 2 bases outside the gene matches. CDR3 residues: CASSRDRVAFF. DNA of the CDR3: TGTGCCAGCAGTCGGGACAGGGTAGCTTTCTTT.

The CDR3 is CASSYSGRGQPQHF. CDR3 DNA sequence: TGTGCCAGCAGTTACTCGGGCAGGGGACAGCCCCAGCATTTT. The J gene is TRBJ1-5, the V gene TRBV6-6, with a possible D match to TRBD1 (6 bases). Deletions cut 0 bases from V and 7 bases from J, with 10 bases between. The CDR3 is 14 amino acids. Per germline, CDR1 MNHNY and CDR2 SVGAGI (reference sequence).

The chain links TRBV7-2 to TRBJ1-3; D call uncertain. Between the trimmed V and J ends, which lost 0 bases and 11 bases, there was a span of 11 bases. CDR1 SGHTA and CDR2 FQGNSA come from the germline V gene. This CDR3 has 13 residues. This CDR3 reads CASSLAPDPAIYF. The DNA of the CDR3 is TGTGCCAGCAGCTTAGCGCCCGACCCGGCCATATATTTT.

This chain joins TRBV9 and TRBJ2-1; 9 bases match TRBD1. With 6 bases clipped from V and 6 bases from J, the junction kept 10 bases outside the gene matches. Germline V lookup: CDR1 SGDLS, CDR2 YYNGEE. The length of the CDR3 is 15 residues. In nucleotides, the CDR3 is TGTGCCAGCACCTCACCGGGACAGGGTATCAATGAGCAGTTCTTC. Its translation: CASTSPGQGINEQFF.

The chain combines TRBV7-2 with TRBJ2-5; D ambiguous. The V and J ends lost 4 bases and 0 bases respectively, with 6 bases between them. In germline, CDR1 is SGHTA, CDR2 FQGNSA. This CDR3 region has 13 residues. CDR3 loop: CASSSPNQETQYF. The CDR3 DNA is TGTGCCAGCAGCTCCCCCAACCAAGAGACCCAGTACTTC.

This clone was observed a single time. This chain connects TRBV6-5 to TRBJ1-3; possible D gene TRBD1, 5 bases. The V gene lost 7 bases and the J gene lost 5 bases, with 12 bases spanning the gap. In germline, CDR1 is MNHEY, CDR2 SVGAGI. The CDR3 has 13 amino acids. In DNA form, the CDR3 reads TGTGCCAGCAATGATGGGGGAAGAAACACCATATATTTT. This gives the protein CASNDGGRNTIYF.

The V gene is TRBV2, the J gene TRBJ1-2; D gene ambiguous. V dropped 6 bases and J dropped 4 bases, with 18 bases sitting between them. Germline V CDR1 and CDR2: SNHLY, FYNNEI. This CDR3 comprises 15 residues. The CDR3 DNA sequence: TGTGCCAGCAGCGTGGACTCAGAGGTCCCCTATGGCTACACCTTC. Its protein is CASSVDSEVPYGYTF.

The rearrangement joins TRBV9 to TRBJ2-2; 10 nucleotides align to TRBD2. CDR1 and CDR2 from the germline V gene are SGDLS and YYNGEE. This CDR3 spans 20 amino acids. Germline trimming cut 4 bases from V and 1 base from J; bases unmatched to any gene: 16. The CDR3 region has the DNA TGTGCCAGCAGCCTAGGGATCCTAGCGGGGGCCCCCCTGAACACCGGGGAGCTGTTTTTT. It yields the protein CASSLGILAGAPLNTGELFF. Together with reference TRBV9 and TRBJ2-2, the CDR3 gives the full variable domain: DSGVTQTPKHLITATGQRVTLRCSPRSGDLSVYWYQQSLDQGLQFLIQYYNGEERAKGNILERFSAQQFPDLHSELNLSSLELGDSALYFCASSLGILAGAPLNTGELFFGEGSRLTVL.

In DNA form, the CDR3 reads TGTGCCAGCAGTTTAGACAGGGCCCACAATGAGCAGTTCTTC. Translation gives CASSLDRAHNEQFF. The chain combines TRBV27 with TRBJ2-1; 7 positions agree with TRBD1. CDR1 is MNHEY and CDR2 is SMNVEV in the germline V gene (reference sequence). The CDR3 length is 14 residues. V was pared by 2 bases and J by 5 bases, with 3 bases of the junction left unmatched.

The J gene is TRBJ2-7, the V gene TRBV5-6, with D uncertain. Germline CDR1 SGHDT, CDR2 YYEEEE. The CDR3 covers 12 residues. With 4 bases removed from V and 3 bases from J, the gap between germline ends came to 8 bases. CDR3 amino acids: CASSHSLYEQYF. The CDR3 DNA sequence: TGTGCCAGCAGCCACAGCCTCTACGAGCAGTACTTC.

The chain is built from TRBV6-1 and TRBJ2-7; possible D gene TRBD1, 6 bases. In germline, CDR1 is MNHNS, CDR2 SASEGT. The CDR3 loop spans 14 amino acids. Trimming shortened V by 0 bases and J by 6 bases, and 12 bases separated the two germline ends. DNA for the CDR3: TGTGCCAGCAGTGAAGCGCCCAGGGGTGGCGAGCAGTACTTC. It specifies CASSEAPRGGEQYF.

V and J are TRBV9 and TRBJ1-2, with 12 positions matching TRBD1. The V segment lost 4 bases and the J segment 6 bases; nucleotides outside the gene matches: 10. The CDR3 runs 16 residues. The germline gives CDR1 SGDLS, CDR2 YYNGEE. The CDR3 region is CASSLRGTGGQDGYTF. In nucleotides, the CDR3 is TGTGCCAGCAGCCTAAGGGGGACAGGGGGCCAAGATGGCTACACCTTC.

This rearrangement joins TRBV11-1 to TRBJ2-3, with 8 bases lining up with TRBD2. With V trimmed by 7 bases and J by 6 bases, 12 bases remained unmatched. This CDR3 comprises 15 residues. Germline values: CDR1 SGHAT, CDR2 FQDESV (reference sequence). DNA of the CDR3: TGTGCCAGCACCCTAGGGGCTAGCGGGTACGATACGCAGTATTTT. Translated: CASTLGASGYDTQYF.